Listed here are 21 T cell receptor beta chains from one sample, sequenced in a study of shared clonotypes between healthy human individuals. Assay: immunoSEQ multiplex PCR; the TCRdb copy retains only in-frame clones and omits some. The data contain around 2.1 million clones, around 95% of them seen just once; the ten biggest clones take up roughly 0.13%. Sequencing input: naive CD4+ T cells sorted from blood. As for subset: CD45RA+ positively selected. Source of these receptors: a man between 18 and 35 years old in good health.

This clone is a singleton in its sample. V usage is TRBV10-3 and J usage is TRBJ1-1, with D unresolved. The germline V gene encodes CDR1 ENHRY and CDR2 SYGVKD. V lost 7 bases, J lost 5 bases, and 14 bases lay in between. The CDR3 length is 13 residues. The CDR3 DNA follows: TGTGCCATCACCCGAGGAGGGAGGACTGAAGCTTTCTTT. Its translation is CAITRGGRTEAFF.

This sequence joins TRBV12-5 and TRBJ2-7, with D tentatively TRBD1 or TRBD2 (5 bases each). The CDR3 totals 13 residues. CDR1 and CDR2 from the germline V gene are LGHNT and FRNRAP. Here the CDR3 reads CATERGESYEQYF. In nucleotides, the CDR3 is TGTGCGACTGAACGAGGGGAGTCCTACGAGCAGTACTTC.

The chain employs TRBV18 and TRBJ1-1, with D hard to call. CDR1 and CDR2 from the germline V gene are KGHSH and LQKENI. This CDR3 spans 12 amino acids. Trimming left V 8 bases short and J 1 base short, with 8 bases between. The CDR3 coding sequence is TGTGCCAGCACTTTCGAGAACACTGAAGCTTTCTTT. Translation gives CASTFENTEAFF.

A remark on this clone: This sample includes further DNA sequences coding for the same CDR3. V usage is TRBV30 and J usage is TRBJ2-4, with D hard to call. Germline assignment: CDR1 GTSNPN and CDR2 SVGIG (reference sequence). V was clipped by 3 bases and J by 0 bases, with 3 bases between them. CDR3 length: 12 amino acids. The CDR3 nucleotides read TGTGCCTGGAGGGCAGCCAAAAACATTCAGTACTTC. Translating it yields CAWRAAKNIQYF.

The rearrangement uses TRBV5-1 and TRBJ1-1; 7 positions agree with TRBD1. V shed 4 bases, J shed 1 base, and the junction held 7 bases outside the gene matches. The CDR3 totals 15 residues. Per the germline V gene, CDR1 is SGHRS and CDR2 is YFSETQ. This CDR3 reads CASSGDSYENTEAFF. The CDR3 DNA follows: TGCGCCAGCAGCGGGGACAGTTACGAGAACACTGAAGCTTTCTTT.

The genes are TRBV30 and TRBJ1-1; D is perhaps TRBD1 (6 bases). CDR3 length: 14 amino acids. V was clipped by 7 bases and J by 1 base, with 16 bases between them. Germline loops: CDR1 GTSNPN, CDR2 SVGIG (reference sequence). The DNA of the CDR3 is TGTGCCTTGACATTACAGGGAGGGAACACTGAAGCTTTCTTT. Encoded protein: CALTLQGGNTEAFF.

This clone was recorded once. CDR3 in amino acids: CASSIARQGAANQPQHF. In nucleotides, the CDR3 is TGTGCCAGTAGTATAGCCCGACAGGGAGCGGCTAATCAGCCCCAGCATTTT. The rearrangement uses TRBV19 and TRBJ1-5; 7 bases are shared with TRBD1. The CDR3 runs 17 residues. V was pared by 1 base and J by 4 bases, with 10 bases of the junction left unmatched. The germline V gene has CDR1 LNHDA and CDR2 SQIVND (reference sequence).

Points on this clone: The sample holds other DNA sequences that translate to the same CDR3. The rearrangement links TRBV18 to TRBJ1-1; D unresolved. The V end lost 0 bases, the J end lost 5 bases, and 10 bases lay between the germline ends. Germline V gene sequence: CDR1 KGHSH, CDR2 LQKENI. This CDR3 region has 14 residues. Here the CDR3 reads CASSPPGTGTEAFF. The CDR3 bases are TGTGCCAGCTCACCACCCGGCACCGGGACTGAAGCTTTCTTT.

Worth noting for this clone: At the DNA level, this CDR3 is encoded by other sequences in the same sample as well. In nucleotides, the CDR3 is TGTGCCAGCAGTTTAACCAATCAGCCCCAGCATTTT. Residues: CASSLTNQPQHF. V and J are TRBV28 and TRBJ1-5; D not certain. Germline V gene data show CDR1 as MDHEN and CDR2 as SYDVKM. This CDR3 spans 12 amino acids. V lost 2 bases to trimming and J lost 3 bases, with 2 bases between them.

The CDR3 coding sequence is TGTGCCTGGAGCCGGGACGTTATGAATGAAAAACTGTTTTTT. Translated, it gives CAWSRDVMNEKLFF. V usage is TRBV30 and J usage is TRBJ1-4; possibly TRBD1 for D (5 bases). Germline V gives CDR1 GTSNPN, CDR2 SVGIG (reference sequence). Trimming took 3 bases from V and 5 from J, leaving 13 bases between them. The CDR3 is 14 amino acids.

The chain links TRBV10-3 to TRBJ1-1; possibly TRBD1 for D (5 bases). CDR3 size: 14 residues. Trimming stripped 2 bases from V and 2 bases from J, with 9 bases between. CDR1 ENHRY and CDR2 SYGVKD come from the germline V gene. The CDR3 loop is CAISEAGLNTEAFF. CDR3 DNA sequence: TGTGCCATCAGTGAGGCAGGGCTCAACACTGAAGCTTTCTTT.

The rearrangement uses TRBV5-4 and TRBJ2-7, with D perhaps matching TRBD2 (6 bases). Trimming took 5 bases from V and 2 from J, leaving 14 bases between them. The V gene's germline CDR1 is SGHNT and CDR2 YYREEE (reference sequence). The CDR3 covers 14 residues. The DNA of the CDR3 is TGTGCCAGCAGAAATAGCGGCGGGCCCTACGAGCAGTACTTC. This translates into CASRNSGGPYEQYF.

This rearrangement joins TRBV11-2 to TRBJ2-3, with D uncertain. Per the germline V gene, CDR1 is SGHAT and CDR2 is FQNNGV. V was clipped by 3 bases and J by 0 bases, with 10 bases between them. The CDR3 is 15 residues long. The CDR3, as DNA: TGTGCCAGCAGCTTTTGGGATGGGAGCACAGATACGCAGTATTTT. Translated: CASSFWDGSTDTQYF.

This clone was seen just once. This chain uses TRBV7-9 with TRBJ1-1; D is unclear. This CDR3 region has 13 residues. Trimming took off 6 bases at V and 7 bases at J, with 15 bases between the two ends. The germline gives CDR1 SEHNR, CDR2 FQNEAQ (reference sequence). The chain's CDR3 is CASRRFEGSEAFF. Here the CDR3 DNA reads TGTGCCAGCAGGCGGTTCGAGGGCAGTGAAGCTTTCTTT.

The table lists this clone with a count of one. The genes are TRBV28 and TRBJ2-7, with no clear D. In germline, CDR1 is MDHEN, CDR2 SYDVKM. The CDR3 has 15 residues. V was pared by 7 bases and J by 4 bases, with 20 bases between. CDR3: CASNSPTGGKYEQYF. CDR3 DNA sequence: TGTGCCAGCAACTCCCCTACCGGCGGAAAATACGAGCAGTACTTC.

This clone was recorded once. The chain couples TRBV10-1 to TRBJ2-3; TRBD1 aligns across 9 bases. Germline V gene data show CDR1 as WNHNN and CDR2 as SYGVQD (reference sequence). V lost 2 bases and J lost 5; bases outside the gene matches: 2. This CDR3 has 14 residues. CDR3 DNA sequence: TGCGCCAGCAGTGAGGCGGGACAGGGAGATACGCAGTATTTT. It translates to CASSEAGQGDTQYF.

This clone occurred once. The chain links TRBV7-2 to TRBJ2-5; 8 positions agree with TRBD2. The CDR3 is made up of 13 amino acids. Germline loops: CDR1 SGHTA, CDR2 FQGNSA. V was clipped by 5 bases and J by 4 bases; unmatched bases: 3. CDR3 in amino acids: CASSQGLAETQYF. The CDR3 DNA is TGTGCCAGCAGCCAAGGACTAGCAGAGACCCAGTACTTC.

V and J are TRBV5-4 and TRBJ2-7; TRBD1 matches at 7 bases. This CDR3 is built from 15 residues. Per the germline V gene, CDR1 is SGHNT and CDR2 is YYREEE (reference sequence). The J segment lost 1 base and the V segment lost 3 bases, leaving 7 bases of the junction unmatched. In nucleotides, the CDR3 is TGTGCCAGCAGCTCGCCGGGACAGAGGTCCTACGAGCAGTACTTC. It codes for CASSSPGQRSYEQYF. Using reference TRBV5-4 and TRBJ2-7 for the parts outside the CDR3, the full variable domain is ETGVTQSPTHLIKTRGQQVTLRCSSQSGHNTVSWYQQALGQGPQFIFQYYREEENGRGNFPPRFSGLQFPNYSSELNVNALELDDSALYLCASSSPGQRSYEQYFGPGTRLTVT.

The rearrangement uses TRBV6-6 and TRBJ1-2; D possibly corresponds to TRBD1 (5 bases). The CDR3 extends over 15 amino acids. Germline V gene lookup returns CDR1 MNHNY and CDR2 SVGAGI (reference sequence). The germline V and J ends were trimmed by 2 bases and 1 base, with 11 bases remaining between them. The CDR3 DNA sequence: TGTGCCAGCAGTTACGATGGGGGTGGTAACTATGGCTACACCTTC. It specifies CASSYDGGGNYGYTF.

This clone was seen a single time. This chain joins TRBV2 and TRBJ2-5; D gene unclear. The CDR3 consists of 15 residues. V lost 2 bases and J lost 3, with 13 bases in between. Germline assignment: CDR1 SNHLY and CDR2 FYNNEI. CDR3 coding DNA: TGTGCCAGCAGTGAATACAGCTCGATAAAAGAGACCCAGTACTTC. Its protein is CASSEYSSIKETQYF.

The chain joins TRBV6-1 to TRBJ2-7, with TRBD2 as a possible D gene (6 bases). V shed 8 bases and J shed 4 bases, with 18 bases lying between them. Germline CDR1 and CDR2: MNHNS and SASEGT. The CDR3 loop spans 14 amino acids. For the CDR3, the DNA is TGTGCCAGCGGGAAATTAGAAGGGACTTACGAGCAGTACTTC. This gives the protein CASGKLEGTYEQYF.